This TCR beta chain is from a study of cytomegalovirus exposure and HLA in healthy donors. This CDR3 contains 15 residues. Germline V lookup: CDR1 MGHDK, CDR2 SYGVNS. V shed 1 base and J 5 bases; nucleotides not matched to a gene: 4. It was with 60 Vbeta and 13 Jbeta primers that the PCR ran. Libraries were prepared by immunoSEQ multiplex PCR; TCRdb keeps only in-frame clonotypes and omits some of them. The data contain about 72,000 clones, about 72% of them singletons. The sequencing sample was made of PBMCs. V usage is TRBV25-1 and J usage is TRBJ1-5; 8 bases are shared with TRBD1. The source is a man aged 40-55 years in good health and CMV-seropositive. The CDR3 region has the DNA TGTGCCAGCAGTGAATTTGGACAGGGAGATCAGCCCCAGCATTTT. This sequence encodes CASSEFGQGDQPQHF.